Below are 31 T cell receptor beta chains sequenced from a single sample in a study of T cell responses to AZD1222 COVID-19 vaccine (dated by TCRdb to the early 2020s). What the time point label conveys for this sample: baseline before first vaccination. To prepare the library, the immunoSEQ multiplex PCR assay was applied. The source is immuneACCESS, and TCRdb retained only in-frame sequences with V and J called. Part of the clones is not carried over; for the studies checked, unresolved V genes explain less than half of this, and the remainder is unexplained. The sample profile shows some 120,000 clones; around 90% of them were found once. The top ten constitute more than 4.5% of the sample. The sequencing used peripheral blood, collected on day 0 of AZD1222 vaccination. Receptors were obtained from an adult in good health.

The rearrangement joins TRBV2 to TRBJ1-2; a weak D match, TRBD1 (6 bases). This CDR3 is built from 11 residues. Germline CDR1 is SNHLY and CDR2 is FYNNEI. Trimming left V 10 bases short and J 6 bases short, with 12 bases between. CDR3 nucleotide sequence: TGTGCCATGTGGGGGCGTAATGGCTACACCTTC. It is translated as CAMWGRNGYTF. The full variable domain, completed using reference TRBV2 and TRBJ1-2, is EPEVTQTPSHQVTQMGQEVILRCVPISNHLYFYWYRQILGQKVEFLVSFYNNEISEKSEIFDDQFSVERPDGSNFTLKIRSTKLEDSAMYFCAMWGRNGYTFGSGTRLTVV.

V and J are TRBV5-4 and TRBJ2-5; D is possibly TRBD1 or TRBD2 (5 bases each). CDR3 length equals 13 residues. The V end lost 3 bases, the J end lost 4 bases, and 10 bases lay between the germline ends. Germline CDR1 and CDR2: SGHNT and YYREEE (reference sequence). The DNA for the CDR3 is TGTGCCAGCAGCTGGGACCCAAGAGAGACCCAGTACTTC. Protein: CASSWDPRETQYF.

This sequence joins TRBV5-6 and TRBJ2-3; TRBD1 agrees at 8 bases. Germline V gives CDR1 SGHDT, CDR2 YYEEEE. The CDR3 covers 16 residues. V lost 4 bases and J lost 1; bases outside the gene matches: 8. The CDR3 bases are TGTGCCAGCAGCCATTATATGACAGGGGGCACAGATACGCAGTATTTT. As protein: CASSHYMTGGTDTQYF.

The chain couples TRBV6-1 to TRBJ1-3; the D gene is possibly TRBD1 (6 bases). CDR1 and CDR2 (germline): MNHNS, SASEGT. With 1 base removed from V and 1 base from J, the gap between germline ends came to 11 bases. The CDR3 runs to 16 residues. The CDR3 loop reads CASSEVPTGSGNTIYF. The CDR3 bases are TGTGCCAGCAGTGAAGTCCCAACAGGGTCTGGAAACACCATATATTTT.

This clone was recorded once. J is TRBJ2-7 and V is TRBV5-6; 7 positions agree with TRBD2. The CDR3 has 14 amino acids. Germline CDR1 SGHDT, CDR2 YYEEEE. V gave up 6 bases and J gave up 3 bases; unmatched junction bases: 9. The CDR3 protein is CASTLAGRHYEQYF. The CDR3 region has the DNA TGTGCCAGCACCTTAGCGGGTAGGCACTACGAGCAGTACTTC.

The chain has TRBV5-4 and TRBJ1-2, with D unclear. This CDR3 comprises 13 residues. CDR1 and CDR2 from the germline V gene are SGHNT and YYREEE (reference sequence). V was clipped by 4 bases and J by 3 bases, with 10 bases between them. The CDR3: CASSPRADYGYTF. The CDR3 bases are TGTGCCAGCAGCCCAAGGGCGGACTATGGCTACACCTTC.

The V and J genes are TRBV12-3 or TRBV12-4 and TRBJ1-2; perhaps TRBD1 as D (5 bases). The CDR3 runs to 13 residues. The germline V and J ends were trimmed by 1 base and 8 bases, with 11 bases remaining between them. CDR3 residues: CASSLGVGVGYTF. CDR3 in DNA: TGTGCCAGCAGTTTAGGGGTAGGGGTCGGCTACACCTTC.

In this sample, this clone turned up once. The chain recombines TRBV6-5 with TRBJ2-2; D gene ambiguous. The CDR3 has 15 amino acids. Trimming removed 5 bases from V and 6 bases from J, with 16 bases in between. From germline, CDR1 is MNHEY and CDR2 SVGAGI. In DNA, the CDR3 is TGTGCCAGCAGTAAGGCCAGACAAGTTTCCGGGGAGCTGTTTTTT. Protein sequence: CASSKARQVSGELFF.

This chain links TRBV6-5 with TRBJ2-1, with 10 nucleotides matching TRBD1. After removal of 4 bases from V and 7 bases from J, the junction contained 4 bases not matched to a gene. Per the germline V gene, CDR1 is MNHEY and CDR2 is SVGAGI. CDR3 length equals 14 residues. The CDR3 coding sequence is TGTGCCAGCAGTTCTTGGACAGGGGGTAATGAGCAGTTCTTC. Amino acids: CASSSWTGGNEQFF.

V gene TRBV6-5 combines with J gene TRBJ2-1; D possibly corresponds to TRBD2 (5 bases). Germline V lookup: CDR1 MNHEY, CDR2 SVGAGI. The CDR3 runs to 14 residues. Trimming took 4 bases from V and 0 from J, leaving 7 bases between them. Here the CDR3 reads CASSSGNSYNEQFF. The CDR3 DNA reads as TGTGCCAGCAGTTCGGGGAACTCCTACAATGAGCAGTTCTTC.

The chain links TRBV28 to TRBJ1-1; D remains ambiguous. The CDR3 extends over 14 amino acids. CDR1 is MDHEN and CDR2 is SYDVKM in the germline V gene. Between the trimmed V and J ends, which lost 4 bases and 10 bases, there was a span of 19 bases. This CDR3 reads CASSSHGPQAGAFF. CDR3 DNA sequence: TGTGCCAGCAGTTCGCACGGGCCTCAAGCAGGAGCTTTCTTT.

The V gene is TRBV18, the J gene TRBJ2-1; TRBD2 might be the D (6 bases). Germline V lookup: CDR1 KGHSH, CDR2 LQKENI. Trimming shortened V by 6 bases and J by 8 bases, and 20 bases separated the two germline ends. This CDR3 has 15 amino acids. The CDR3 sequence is CASSPGAGKVDEQFF. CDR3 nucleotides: TGTGCCAGCTCCCCTGGTGCGGGGAAGGTCGATGAGCAGTTCTTC.

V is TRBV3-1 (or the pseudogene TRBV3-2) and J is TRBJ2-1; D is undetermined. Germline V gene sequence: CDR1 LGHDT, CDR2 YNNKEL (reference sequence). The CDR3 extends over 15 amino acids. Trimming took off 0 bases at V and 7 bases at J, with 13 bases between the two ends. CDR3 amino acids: CASSQDLGSVNEQFF. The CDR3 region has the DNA TGTGCCAGCAGCCAAGATTTAGGTTCTGTGAATGAGCAGTTCTTC.

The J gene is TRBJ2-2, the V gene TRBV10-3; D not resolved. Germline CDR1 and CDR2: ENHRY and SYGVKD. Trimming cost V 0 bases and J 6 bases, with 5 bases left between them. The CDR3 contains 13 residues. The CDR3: CAISESSAGELFF. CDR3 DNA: TGTGCCATCAGTGAGTCATCGGCCGGGGAGCTGTTTTTT.

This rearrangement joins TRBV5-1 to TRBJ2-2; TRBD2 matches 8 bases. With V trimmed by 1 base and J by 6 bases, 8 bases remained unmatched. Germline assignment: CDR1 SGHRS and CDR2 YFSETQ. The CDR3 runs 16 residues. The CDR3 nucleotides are TGCGCCAGCAGCTTGTTTCCAGCGGGAGACGCCGGGGAGCTGTTTTTT. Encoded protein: CASSLFPAGDAGELFF.

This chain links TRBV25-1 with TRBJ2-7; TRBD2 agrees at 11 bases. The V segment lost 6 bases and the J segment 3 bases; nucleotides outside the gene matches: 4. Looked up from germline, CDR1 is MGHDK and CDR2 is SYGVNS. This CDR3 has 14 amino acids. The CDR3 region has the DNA TGTGCCAGCAGCGCTGGACTAGCGGGCTACGAGCAGTACTTC. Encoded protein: CASSAGLAGYEQYF.

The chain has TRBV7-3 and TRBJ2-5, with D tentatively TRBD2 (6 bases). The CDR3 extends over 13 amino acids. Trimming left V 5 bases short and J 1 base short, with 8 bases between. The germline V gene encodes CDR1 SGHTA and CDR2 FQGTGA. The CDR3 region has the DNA TGTGCCAGCAGCCGGGGGACCCAAGAGACCCAGTACTTC. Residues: CASSRGTQETQYF.

Written as DNA, the CDR3 is TGTGCCAGCAGCTTATCGAGGGACTACGAGCAGTACTTC. Translated: CASSLSRDYEQYF. The V and J genes are TRBV11-2 and TRBJ2-7; maybe TRBD2 (5 bases). Between the trimmed V and J ends, which lost 2 bases and 3 bases, there was a span of 8 bases. There are 13 residues in the CDR3. Germline loops: CDR1 SGHAT, CDR2 FQNNGV.

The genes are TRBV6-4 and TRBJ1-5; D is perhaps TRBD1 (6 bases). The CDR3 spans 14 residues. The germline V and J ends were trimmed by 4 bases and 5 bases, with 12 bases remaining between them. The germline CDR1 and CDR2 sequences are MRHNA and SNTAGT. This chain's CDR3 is CASSVAAGDQPQHF. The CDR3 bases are TGTGCCAGCAGTGTGGCGGCAGGGGATCAGCCCCAGCATTTT.

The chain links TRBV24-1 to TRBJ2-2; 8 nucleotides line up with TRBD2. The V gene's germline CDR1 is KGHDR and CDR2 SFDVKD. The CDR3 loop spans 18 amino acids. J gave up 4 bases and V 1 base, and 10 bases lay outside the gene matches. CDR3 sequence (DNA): TGTGCCACCAGTGATTTCCGGCTAGCGGGCGGGGTCACCGGGGAGCTGTTTTTT. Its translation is CATSDFRLAGGVTGELFF.

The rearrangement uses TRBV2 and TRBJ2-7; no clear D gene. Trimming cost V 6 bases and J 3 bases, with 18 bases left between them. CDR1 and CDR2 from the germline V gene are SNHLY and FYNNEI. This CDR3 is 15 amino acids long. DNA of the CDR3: TGTGCCAGCAGCGGTCAGACCCTACCTGGCTACGAGCAGTACTTC. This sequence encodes CASSGQTLPGYEQYF.

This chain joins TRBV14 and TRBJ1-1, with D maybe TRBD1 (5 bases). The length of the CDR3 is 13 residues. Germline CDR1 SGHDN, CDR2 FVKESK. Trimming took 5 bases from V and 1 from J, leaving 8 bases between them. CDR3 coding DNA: TGTGCCAGCAGCGTGGGGGGGAACACTGAAGCTTTCTTT. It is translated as CASSVGGNTEAFF.

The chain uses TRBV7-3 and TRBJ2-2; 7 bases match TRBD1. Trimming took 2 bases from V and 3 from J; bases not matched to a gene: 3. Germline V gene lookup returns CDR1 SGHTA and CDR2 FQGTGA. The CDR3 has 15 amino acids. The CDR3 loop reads CASSLGQAYTGELFF. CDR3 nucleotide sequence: TGTGCCAGCAGCTTAGGACAGGCCTACACCGGGGAGCTGTTTTTT. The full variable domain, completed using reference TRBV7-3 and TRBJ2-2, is GAGVSQTPSNKVTEKGKYVELRCDPISGHTALYWYRQSLGQGPEFLIYFQGTGAADDSGLPNDRFFAVRPEGSVSTLKIQRTERGDSAVYLCASSLGQAYTGELFFGEGSRLTVL.

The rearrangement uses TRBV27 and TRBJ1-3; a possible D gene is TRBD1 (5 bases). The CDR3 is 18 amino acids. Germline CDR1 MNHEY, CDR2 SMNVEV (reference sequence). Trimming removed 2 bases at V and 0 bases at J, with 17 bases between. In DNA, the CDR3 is TGTGCCAGCAGTTTACCCCCGACAGACCCCCACTCTGGAAACACCATATATTTT. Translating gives CASSLPPTDPHSGNTIYF.

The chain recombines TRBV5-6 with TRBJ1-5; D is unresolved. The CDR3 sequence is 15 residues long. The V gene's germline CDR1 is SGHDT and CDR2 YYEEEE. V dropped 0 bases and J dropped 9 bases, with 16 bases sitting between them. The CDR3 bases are TGTGCCAGCAGCTTGGGGCAGGTGGCAGGTGGGCCCCAGCATTTT. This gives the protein CASSLGQVAGGPQHF.

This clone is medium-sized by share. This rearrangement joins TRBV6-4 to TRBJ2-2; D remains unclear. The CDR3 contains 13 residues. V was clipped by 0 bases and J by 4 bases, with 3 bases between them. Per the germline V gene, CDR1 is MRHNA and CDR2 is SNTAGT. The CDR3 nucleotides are TGTGCCAGCAGTGACTCAGCCACCGGGGAGCTGTTTTTT. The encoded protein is CASSDSATGELFF.

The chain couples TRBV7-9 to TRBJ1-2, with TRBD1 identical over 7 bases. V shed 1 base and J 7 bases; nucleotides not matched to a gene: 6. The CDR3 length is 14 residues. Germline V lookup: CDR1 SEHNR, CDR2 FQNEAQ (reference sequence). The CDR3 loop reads CASSLGGRGFGYTF. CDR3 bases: TGTGCCAGCAGCTTAGGCGGCAGGGGGTTTGGCTACACCTTC.

DNA for the CDR3: TGTGCCAGCAGTCTAGCCCCCTCCAATTCACCCCTCCACTTT. This translates into CASSLAPSNSPLHF. The chain is built from TRBV27 and TRBJ1-6; D remains unclear. The CDR3 has 14 amino acids. V was pared by 5 bases and J by 7 bases, with 12 bases between. The germline CDR1 and CDR2 sequences are MNHEY and SMNVEV (reference sequence).

The CDR3 DNA sequence: TGTGCCAGCAGTTTAGACGGTGGCTACGAGCAGTACTTC. Protein: CASSLDGGYEQYF. The chain is built from TRBV27 and TRBJ2-7, with D hard to call. CDR1 is MNHEY, CDR2 SMNVEV, per germline (reference sequence). This CDR3 contains 13 residues. V lost 2 bases and J lost 3, with 8 bases in between.

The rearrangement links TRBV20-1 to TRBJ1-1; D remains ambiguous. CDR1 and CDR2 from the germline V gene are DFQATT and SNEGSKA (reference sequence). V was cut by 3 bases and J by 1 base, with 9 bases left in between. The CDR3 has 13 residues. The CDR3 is CSASGHRNTEAFF. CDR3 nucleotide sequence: TGCAGTGCTAGTGGGCATCGGAACACTGAAGCTTTCTTT.

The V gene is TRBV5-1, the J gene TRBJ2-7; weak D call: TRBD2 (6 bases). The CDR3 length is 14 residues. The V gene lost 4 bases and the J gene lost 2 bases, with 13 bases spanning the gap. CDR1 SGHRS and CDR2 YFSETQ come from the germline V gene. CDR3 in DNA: TGCGCCAGCAGCGTGCGGGGCCCGACCTACGAGCAGTACTTC. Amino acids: CASSVRGPTYEQYF. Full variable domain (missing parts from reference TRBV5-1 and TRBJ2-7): KAGVTQTPRYLIKTRGQQVTLSCSPISGHRSVSWYQQTPGQGLQFLFEYFSETQRNKGNFPGRFSGRQFSNSRSEMNVSTLELGDSALYLCASSVRGPTYEQYFGPGTRLTVT.